Included here is one T cell receptor beta chain sequence, with context. Its antigen is not known. TCRdb redid the calling of the RT-PCR reads with MiXCR, one entry per CDR3 protein. The top ten hold less than 8.5% of the sample, which has about 650,000 distinct CDR3 sequences, about 15% seen once. The entry originates in a study of response to subunit inactivated influenza vaccine. Trimming cost V 2 bases and J 0 bases, with 23 bases left between them. This CDR3 is 19 amino acids long. CDR1 and CDR2 from the germline V gene are MDHEN and SYDVKM. Broader study findings: Researchers suggested that each seasonal influenza vaccination recruits few new T cells.

The sequences come from PBMCs from blood, collected around 15 days before vaccination. The sequence was collected from a man aged 45-65 years who received an inactivated influenza vaccine. V and J are TRBV28 and TRBJ2-7, with D possibly matching TRBD1 (6 bases). CDR3 bases: TGTGCCAGCAGTTTACCCGGGACACGAATTAAGTTAGACTCCTACGAGCAGTACTTC. It is translated as CASSLPGTRIKLDSYEQYF.